This T cell receptor beta chain was sequenced in a study of early T cells in non-severe SARS-CoV-2 infection. V was shortened by 4 bases and J by 4 bases, with 14 bases between the two germline ends. Germline CDR1 and CDR2: SGHRS and YFSETQ. This CDR3 region has 14 residues. The sample holds a few counts of this clonotype. Individual cDNA molecules were tagged with unique molecular identifiers, the study reported. Via MiXCR, TCRdb re-called the 5' RACE reads, giving one row per CDR3 protein. The sample holds 40,000 to 55,000 distinct CDR3 sequences, 7.7% seen once. The specimen sequenced was whole blood. The chain couples TRBV5-1 to TRBJ1-1; no definite D call. This TCR was recovered from an adult who was a healthcare worker with PCR-confirmed SARS-CoV-2 infection or an uninfected control (not recorded which). The CDR3 nucleotides read TGCGCCAGCAGCAAGGAGTACCTGGGCACTGAAGCTTTCTTT. Its protein product is CASSKEYLGTEAFF.